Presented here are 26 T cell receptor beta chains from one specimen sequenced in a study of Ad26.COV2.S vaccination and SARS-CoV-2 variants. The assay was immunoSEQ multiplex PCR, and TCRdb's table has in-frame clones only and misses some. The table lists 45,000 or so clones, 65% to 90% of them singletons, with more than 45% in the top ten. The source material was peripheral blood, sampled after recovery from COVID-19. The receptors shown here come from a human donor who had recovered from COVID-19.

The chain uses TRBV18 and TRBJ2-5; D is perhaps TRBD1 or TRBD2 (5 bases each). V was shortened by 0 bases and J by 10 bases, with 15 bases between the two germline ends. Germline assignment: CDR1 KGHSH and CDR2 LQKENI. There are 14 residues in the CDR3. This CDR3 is CASSPPGPWGYQYF. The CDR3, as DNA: TGTGCCAGCTCACCACCTGGGCCCTGGGGGTACCAGTACTTC.

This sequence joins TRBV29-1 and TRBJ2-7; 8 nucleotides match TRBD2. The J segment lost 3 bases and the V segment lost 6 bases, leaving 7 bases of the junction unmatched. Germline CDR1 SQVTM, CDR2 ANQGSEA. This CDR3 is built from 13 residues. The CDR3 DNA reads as TGCAGCGTATCAGCGGGAGCCCTCTACGAGCAGTACTTC. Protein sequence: CSVSAGALYEQYF.

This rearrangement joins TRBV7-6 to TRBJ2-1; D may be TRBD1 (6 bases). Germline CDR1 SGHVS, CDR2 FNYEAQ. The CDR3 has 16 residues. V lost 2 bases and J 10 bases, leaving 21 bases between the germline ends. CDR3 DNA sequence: TGTGCCAGCAGCTTATGGACCGGGACACTTCCGGGGGAGCAGTTCTTC. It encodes CASSLWTGTLPGEQFF. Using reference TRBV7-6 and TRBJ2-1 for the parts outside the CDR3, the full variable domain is GAGVSQSPRYKVTKRGQDVALRCDPISGHVSLYWYRQALGQGPEFLTYFNYEAQQDKSGLPNDRFSAERPEGSISTLTIQRTEQRDSAMYRCASSLWTGTLPGEQFFGPGTRLTVL.

CDR3 residues: CASMKRRTSTDTQYF. The CDR3 region has the DNA TGTGCCAGCATGAAAAGACGGACAAGCACAGATACGCAGTATTTT. The chain links TRBV27 to TRBJ2-3, with D possibly TRBD1 on 5 matching bases. Germline CDR1 is MNHEY and CDR2 is SMNVEV (reference sequence). The CDR3 spans 15 residues. V lost 7 bases and J 0 bases, leaving 14 bases between the germline ends.

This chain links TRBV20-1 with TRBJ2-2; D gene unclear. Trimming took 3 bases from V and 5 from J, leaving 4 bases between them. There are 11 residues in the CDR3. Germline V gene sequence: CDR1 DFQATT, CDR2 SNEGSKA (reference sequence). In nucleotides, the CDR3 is TGCAGTGCTAGCTGGACCGGGGAGCTGTTTTTT. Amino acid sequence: CSASWTGELFF.

The CDR3 loop reads CASSQVTSTAGELFF. DNA of the CDR3: TGCGCCAGCAGCCAGGTGACTAGTACGGCCGGGGAGCTGTTTTTT. The chain uses TRBV4-1 and TRBJ2-2, with D perhaps matching TRBD2 (6 bases). Trimming stripped 3 bases from V and 6 bases from J, with 14 bases between. The germline V gene has CDR1 MGHRA and CDR2 YSYEKL. The CDR3 has 15 residues.

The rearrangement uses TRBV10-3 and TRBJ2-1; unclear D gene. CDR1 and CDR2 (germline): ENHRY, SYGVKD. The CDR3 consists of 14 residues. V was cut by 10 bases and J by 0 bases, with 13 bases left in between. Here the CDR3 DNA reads TGTGCCACCTCAGACTCGAGCTCCTACAATGAGCAGTTCTTC. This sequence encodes CATSDSSSYNEQFF.

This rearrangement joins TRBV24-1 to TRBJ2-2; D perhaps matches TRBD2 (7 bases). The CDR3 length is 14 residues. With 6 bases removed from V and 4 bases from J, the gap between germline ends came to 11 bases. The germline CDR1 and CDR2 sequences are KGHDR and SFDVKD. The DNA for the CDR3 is TGTGCCACCAGTATAGGGGGGGCCACCGGGGAGCTGTTTTTT. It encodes CATSIGGATGELFF.

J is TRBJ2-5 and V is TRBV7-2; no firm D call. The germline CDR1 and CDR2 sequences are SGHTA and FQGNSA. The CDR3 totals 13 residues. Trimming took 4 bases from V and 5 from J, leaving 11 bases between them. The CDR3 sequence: CASSSEWAETQYF. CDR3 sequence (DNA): TGTGCCAGCAGCTCAGAATGGGCCGAGACCCAGTACTTC.

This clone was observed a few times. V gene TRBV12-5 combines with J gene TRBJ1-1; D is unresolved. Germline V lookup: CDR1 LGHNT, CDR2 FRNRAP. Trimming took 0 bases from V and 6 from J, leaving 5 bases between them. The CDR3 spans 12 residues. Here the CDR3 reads CASGLVISEAFF. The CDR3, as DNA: TGTGCTAGTGGTTTGGTAATCTCTGAAGCTTTCTTT.

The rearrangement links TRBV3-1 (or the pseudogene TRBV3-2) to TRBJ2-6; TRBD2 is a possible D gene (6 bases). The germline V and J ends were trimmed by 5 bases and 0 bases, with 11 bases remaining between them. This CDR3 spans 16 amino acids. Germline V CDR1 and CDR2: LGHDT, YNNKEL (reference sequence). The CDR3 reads CASSAGPPSGANVLTF. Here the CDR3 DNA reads TGTGCCAGCAGCGCGGGGCCCCCCTCTGGGGCCAACGTCCTGACTTTC.

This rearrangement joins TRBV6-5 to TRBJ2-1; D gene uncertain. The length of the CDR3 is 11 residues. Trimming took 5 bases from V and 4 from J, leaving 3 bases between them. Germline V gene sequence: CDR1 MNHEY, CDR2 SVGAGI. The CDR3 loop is CASSQYNEQFF. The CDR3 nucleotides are TGTGCCAGCAGTCAATACAATGAGCAGTTCTTC.

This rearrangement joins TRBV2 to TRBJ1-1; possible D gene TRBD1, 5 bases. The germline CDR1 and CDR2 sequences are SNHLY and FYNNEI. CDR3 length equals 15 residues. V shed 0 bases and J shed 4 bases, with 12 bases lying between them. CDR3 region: CASSEARAGGTEAFF. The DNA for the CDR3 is TGTGCCAGCAGTGAAGCAAGGGCGGGGGGCACTGAAGCTTTCTTT.

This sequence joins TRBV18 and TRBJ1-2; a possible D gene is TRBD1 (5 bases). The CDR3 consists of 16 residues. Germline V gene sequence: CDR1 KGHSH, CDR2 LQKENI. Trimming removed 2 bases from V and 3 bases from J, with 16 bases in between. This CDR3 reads CASSPAVRGRDYGYTF. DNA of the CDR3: TGTGCCAGCTCACCAGCGGTGCGGGGACGGGACTATGGCTACACCTTC.

CDR3 in DNA: TGCGCCAGCAGCCTCTTACCGAACTCTGGGGCCAACGTCCTGACTTTC. It encodes CASSLLPNSGANVLTF. V gene TRBV5-1 combines with J gene TRBJ2-6; no definite D call. The CDR3 consists of 16 residues. The germline CDR1 and CDR2 sequences are SGHRS and YFSETQ. V was shortened by 4 bases and J by 0 bases, with 11 bases between the two germline ends.

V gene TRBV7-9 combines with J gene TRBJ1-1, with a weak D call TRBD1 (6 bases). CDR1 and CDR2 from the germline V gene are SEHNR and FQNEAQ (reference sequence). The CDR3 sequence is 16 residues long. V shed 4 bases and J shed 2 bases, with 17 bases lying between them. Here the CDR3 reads CASSSRDTGGNTEAFF. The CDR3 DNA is TGTGCCAGCAGCTCCCGGGACACTGGGGGTAACACTGAAGCTTTCTTT.

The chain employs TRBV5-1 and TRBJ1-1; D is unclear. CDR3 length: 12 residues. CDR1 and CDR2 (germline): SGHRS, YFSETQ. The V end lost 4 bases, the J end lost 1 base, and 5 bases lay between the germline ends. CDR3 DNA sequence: TGCGCCAGCAGCCACACGAACACTGAAGCTTTCTTT. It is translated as CASSHTNTEAFF.

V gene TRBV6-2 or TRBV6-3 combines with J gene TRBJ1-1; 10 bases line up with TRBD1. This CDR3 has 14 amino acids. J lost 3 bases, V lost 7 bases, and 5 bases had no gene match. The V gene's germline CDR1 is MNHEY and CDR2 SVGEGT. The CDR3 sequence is CASTPDRGDTEAFF. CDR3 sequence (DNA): TGTGCCAGCACCCCGGACAGGGGGGACACTGAAGCTTTCTTT.

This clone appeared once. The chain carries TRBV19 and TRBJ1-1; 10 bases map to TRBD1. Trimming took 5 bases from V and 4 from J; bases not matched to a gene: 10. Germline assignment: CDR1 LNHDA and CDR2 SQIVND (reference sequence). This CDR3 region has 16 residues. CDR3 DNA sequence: TGTGCCAGTAGTTCGCGACAGGGGGCGGAGGGCACTGAAGCTTTCTTT. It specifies CASSSRQGAEGTEAFF.

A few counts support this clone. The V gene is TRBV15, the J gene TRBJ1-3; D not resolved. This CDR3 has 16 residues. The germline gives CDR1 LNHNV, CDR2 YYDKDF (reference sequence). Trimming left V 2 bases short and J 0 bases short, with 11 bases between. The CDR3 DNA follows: TGTGCCACCAGCAGACCCCTCCTCAGCTCTGGAAACACCATATATTTT. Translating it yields CATSRPLLSSGNTIYF.

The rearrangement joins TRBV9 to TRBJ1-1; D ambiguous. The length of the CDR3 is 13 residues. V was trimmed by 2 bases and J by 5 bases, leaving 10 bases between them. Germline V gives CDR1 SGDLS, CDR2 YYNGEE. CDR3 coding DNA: TGTGCCAGCAGCGTGGGGAGTGGGACTGAAGCTTTCTTT. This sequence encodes CASSVGSGTEAFF.

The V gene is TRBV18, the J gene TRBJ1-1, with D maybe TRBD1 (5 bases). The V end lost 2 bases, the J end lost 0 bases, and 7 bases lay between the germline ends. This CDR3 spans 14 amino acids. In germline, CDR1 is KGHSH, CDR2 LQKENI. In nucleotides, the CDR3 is TGTGCCAGCTCACCAGCGGGGGTGAACACTGAAGCTTTCTTT. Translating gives CASSPAGVNTEAFF. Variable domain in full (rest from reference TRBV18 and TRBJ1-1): NAGVMQNPRHLVRRRGQEARLRCSPMKGHSHVYWYRQLPEEGLKFMVYLQKENIIDESGMPKERFSAEFPKEGPSILRIQQVVRGDSAAYFCASSPAGVNTEAFFGQGTRLTVV.

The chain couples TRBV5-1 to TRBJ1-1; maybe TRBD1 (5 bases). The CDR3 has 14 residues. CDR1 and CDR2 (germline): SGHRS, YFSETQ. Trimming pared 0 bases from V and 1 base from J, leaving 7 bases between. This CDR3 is CASSLDGGNTEAFF. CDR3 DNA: TGCGCCAGCAGCTTGGATGGGGGGAACACTGAAGCTTTCTTT.

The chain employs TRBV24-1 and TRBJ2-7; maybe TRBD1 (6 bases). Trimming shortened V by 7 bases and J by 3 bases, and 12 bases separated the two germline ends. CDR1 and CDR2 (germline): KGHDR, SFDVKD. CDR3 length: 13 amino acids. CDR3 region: CATSGTPFYEQYF. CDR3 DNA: TGTGCCACCAGCGGGACACCCTTCTACGAGCAGTACTTC.

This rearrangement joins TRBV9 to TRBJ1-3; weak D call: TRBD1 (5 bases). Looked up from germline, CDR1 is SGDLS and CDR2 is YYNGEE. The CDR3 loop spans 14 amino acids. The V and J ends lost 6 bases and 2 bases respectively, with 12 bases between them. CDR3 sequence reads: CASTPGLTGNTIYF. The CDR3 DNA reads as TGTGCCAGCACTCCGGGACTAACTGGAAACACCATATATTTT.

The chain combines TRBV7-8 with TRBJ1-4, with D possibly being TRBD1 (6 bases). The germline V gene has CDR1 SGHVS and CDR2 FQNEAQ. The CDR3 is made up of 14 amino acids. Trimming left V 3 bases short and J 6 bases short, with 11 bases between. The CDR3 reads CASSLDSLDEKLFF. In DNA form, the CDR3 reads TGTGCCAGCAGCTTGGACAGTTTGGATGAAAAACTGTTTTTT.